The rows below give T cell receptor beta chains drawn from one sample of a study of memory CD4+ T cells and cytomegalovirus serostatus. Profiled with immunoSEQ multiplex PCR; TCRdb holds only in-frame clones, not every one. The sample gives tens of thousands of clones, around three quarters of which show up once; approximately 1% is in the top ten. Source material: memory CD4+ T cells from blood. The source is an adult in good health and CMV-seronegative. Both conserved end residues are part of each CDR3. Fields, in order: CDR3 protein, CDR3 DNA, D gene, J gene, V gene. D genes are given only for firm matches.

cdr3_aa: CASSLDLGDGQYF
cdr3_nt: TGTGCCAGCAGCTTGGACCTAGGGGATGGACAGTACTTC
d_call: -
j_call: TRBJ2-7
v_call: TRBV11-2

cdr3_aa: CASAGTEYNSPLHF
cdr3_nt: TGTGCCAGCGCCGGGACGGAGTATAATTCACCCCTCCACTTT
d_call: -
j_call: TRBJ1-6
v_call: TRBV6-6

cdr3_aa: CASSVTTGKAFF
cdr3_nt: TGTGCCAGCAGCGTAACGACAGGGAAAGCTTTCTTT
d_call: TRBD1
j_call: TRBJ1-1
v_call: TRBV9

cdr3_aa: CASSPPGSSYNEQFF
cdr3_nt: TGTGCCAGCTCACCCCCGGGGAGCTCCTACAATGAGCAGTTCTTC
d_call: -
j_call: TRBJ2-1
v_call: TRBV18

cdr3_aa: CASSPGFYGYTF
cdr3_nt: TGTGCCAGCAGCCCAGGGTTCTATGGCTACACCTTC
d_call: -
j_call: TRBJ1-2
v_call: TRBV7-2

cdr3_aa: CASSLGGSYTEAFF
cdr3_nt: TGTGCCAGCAGTTTAGGTGGTTCGTACACTGAAGCTTTCTTT
d_call: -
j_call: TRBJ1-1
v_call: TRBV27

cdr3_aa: CASSNPRTGRAGNTIYF
cdr3_nt: TGTGCCAGCAGCAACCCGCGGACAGGGAGGGCTGGAAACACCATATATTTT
d_call: TRBD1
j_call: TRBJ1-3
v_call: TRBV7-6

cdr3_aa: CASRIIGLVSNSYNEQFF
cdr3_nt: TGTGCCAGCAGAATTATTGGACTAGTCTCTAACTCCTACAATGAGCAGTTCTTC
d_call: TRBD2
j_call: TRBJ2-1
v_call: TRBV7-9

cdr3_aa: CASGKTGPFSEQYF
cdr3_nt: TGTGCCAGCGGGAAGACAGGTCCCTTTAGCGAGCAGTACTTC
d_call: -
j_call: TRBJ2-7
v_call: TRBV11-1

cdr3_aa: CASSLSGTGNEKLFF
cdr3_nt: TGTGCCAGCTCACTATCCGGGACAGGGAATGAAAAACTGTTTTTT
d_call: TRBD1
j_call: TRBJ1-4
v_call: TRBV18